The next 26 T cell receptor beta chains were all read from a single sample in a study of cytomegalovirus exposure and HLA in healthy donors. Primers for the PCR totalled 60 Vbeta and 13 Jbeta. The protocol was immunoSEQ multiplex PCR, while the TCRdb copy is restricted to in-frame clones and leaves out a portion. The sample holds around 180,000 clones, more than 70% seen once. The sample was PBMCs. Receptors originate from a woman aged 40 to 55 in good health and CMV-seronegative.

This sequence joins TRBV19 and TRBJ2-5; a weak D match, TRBD1 (6 bases). Germline V gene sequence: CDR1 LNHDA, CDR2 SQIVND (reference sequence). CDR3 length: 13 residues. V lost 4 bases, J lost 5 bases, and 11 bases lay in between. The CDR3 sequence: CASSTGVRETQYF. CDR3 coding DNA: TGTGCCAGTAGTACAGGGGTGAGGGAGACCCAGTACTTC.

This sequence joins TRBV2 and TRBJ1-5; TRBD1 agrees at 8 bases. V trimming: 6 bases; J trimming: 10 bases; junction bases outside the gene matches: 5. The CDR3 runs to 12 residues. CDR1 and CDR2 (germline): SNHLY, FYNNEI. CDR3 region: CASRGQVQPQHF. The CDR3 nucleotides read TGTGCCAGCAGGGGACAGGTCCAACCCCAGCATTTT.

This chain uses TRBV7-3 with TRBJ1-4; a possible D gene is TRBD1 (5 bases). Germline V lookup: CDR1 SGHTA, CDR2 FQGTGA. Trimming pared 3 bases from V and 5 bases from J, leaving 16 bases between. This CDR3 comprises 16 residues. CDR3 loop: CASSLIGREGNEKLFF. DNA of the CDR3: TGTGCCAGCAGCTTGATAGGACGGGAGGGGAATGAAAAACTGTTTTTT.

The genes are TRBV11-3 and TRBJ2-4, with 7 bases identical to TRBD2. The ends lost 2 bases at V and 5 bases at J; junction bases unmatched: 6. The CDR3 has 15 residues. Germline lookup yields CDR1 SGHNT and CDR2 YENEEA. The CDR3 loop reads CASSLYGSGENIQYF. The CDR3 DNA reads as TGTGCCAGCAGCTTATACGGGAGCGGGGAAAACATTCAGTACTTC. Filled out from reference TRBV11-3 and TRBJ2-4, the complete variable domain reads EAGVVQSPRYKIIEKKQPVAFWCNPISGHNTLYWYLQNLGQGPELLIRYENEEAVDDSQLPKDRFSAERLKGVDSTLKIQPAELGDSAVYLCASSLYGSGENIQYFGAGTRLSVL.

The gene calls are TRBV9 and TRBJ2-3, with a weak D call TRBD1 (6 bases). CDR1 and CDR2 (germline): SGDLS, YYNGEE. The V gene lost 8 bases and the J gene lost 3 bases, with 7 bases spanning the gap. The length of the CDR3 is 11 residues. The CDR3 sequence: CASQGTDTQYF. The CDR3 coding sequence is TGTGCCAGTCAGGGGACAGATACGCAGTATTTT.

This clone occurred a few times. The chain uses TRBV6-5 and TRBJ1-2; D is possibly TRBD1 (5 bases). Germline assignment: CDR1 MNHEY and CDR2 SVGAGI. The CDR3 spans 14 residues. The V and J ends lost 5 bases and 2 bases respectively, with 12 bases between them. In DNA, the CDR3 is TGTGCCAGCAGTATTCAAGGGGCCAACTATGGCTACACCTTC. Translating it yields CASSIQGANYGYTF.

The chain couples TRBV29-1 to TRBJ1-4; 9 positions agree with TRBD1. V shed 7 bases and J 4 bases; nucleotides not matched to a gene: 10. Germline CDR1 reads SQVTM; CDR2 reads ANQGSEA. The CDR3 is made up of 15 amino acids. The CDR3 region is CSAKGQGIINEKLFF. The CDR3 DNA reads TGCAGCGCCAAGGGACAGGGAATTATTAATGAAAAACTGTTTTTT.

The CDR3 loop reads CASSQGTTQETQYF. CDR3 nucleotide sequence: TGTGCCAGCAGCCAAGGGACTACCCAAGAGACCCAGTACTTC. V is TRBV9 and J is TRBJ2-5; 7 bases match TRBD2. V shed 4 bases and J 1 base; nucleotides not matched to a gene: 4. The CDR3 extends over 14 amino acids. Looked up from germline, CDR1 is SGDLS and CDR2 is YYNGEE.

This chain joins TRBV11-3 and TRBJ2-2, with 8 bases fitting TRBD1. The CDR3 loop spans 15 amino acids. Germline loops: CDR1 SGHNT, CDR2 YENEEA. V lost 2 bases, J lost 4 bases, and 3 bases stayed unmatched. The CDR3 nucleotides read TGTGCCAGCAGCTTAACAGGGGGAGGCACCGGGGAGCTGTTTTTT. Amino acids: CASSLTGGGTGELFF. The variable domain in full, with the rest retrieved from reference TRBV11-3 and TRBJ2-2, is EAGVVQSPRYKIIEKKQPVAFWCNPISGHNTLYWYLQNLGQGPELLIRYENEEAVDDSQLPKDRFSAERLKGVDSTLKIQPAELGDSAVYLCASSLTGGGTGELFFGEGSRLTVL.

This chain joins TRBV30 and TRBJ2-5; 7 nucleotides line up with TRBD2. The CDR3 totals 14 residues. V lost 5 bases to trimming and J lost 5 bases; unmatched junction nucleotides: 11. Germline V lookup: CDR1 GTSNPN, CDR2 SVGIG (reference sequence). The CDR3: CAWHQPLGGETQYF. Here the CDR3 DNA reads TGTGCCTGGCACCAACCTCTGGGGGGGGAGACCCAGTACTTC.

This clone was recorded a few times. The rearrangement links TRBV4-1 to TRBJ1-2; perhaps TRBD1 as D (6 bases). This CDR3 region has 16 residues. Germline-derived CDR1 and CDR2 are MGHRA and YSYEKL. Trimming removed 1 base at V and 2 bases at J, with 14 bases between. CDR3 nucleotides: TGCGCCAGCAGCCAAGTGGCAGGGGAAGAGAACTATGGCTACACCTTC. Protein product: CASSQVAGEENYGYTF.

This clone was detected once. This sequence joins TRBV7-8 and TRBJ1-1, with D unclear. With 5 bases removed from V and 3 bases from J, the gap between germline ends came to 13 bases. The CDR3 covers 14 residues. Germline loops: CDR1 SGHVS, CDR2 FQNEAQ. The CDR3: CASSLEQHYTEAFF. The CDR3 DNA reads TGTGCCAGCAGCCTCGAACAGCATTACACTGAAGCTTTCTTT.

This clone was detected ten times or more. This chain joins TRBV19 and TRBJ2-1; 9 nucleotides line up with TRBD2. Germline assignment: CDR1 LNHDA and CDR2 SQIVND (reference sequence). V was clipped by 5 bases and J by 5 bases; unmatched bases: 7. The CDR3 loop spans 15 amino acids. The CDR3 DNA is TGTGCCAGTAGTGGTAGCGGGAGACTCGACAATGAGCAGTTCTTC. Protein sequence: CASSGSGRLDNEQFF.

The V call is TRBV7-9, the J call TRBJ2-3; 7 nucleotides align to TRBD1. CDR1 is SEHNR, CDR2 FQNEAQ, per germline (reference sequence). V gave up 1 base and J gave up 1 base; unmatched junction bases: 2. CDR3 length: 15 residues. The CDR3 loop is CASSLVDRGTDTQYF. In DNA form, the CDR3 reads TGTGCCAGCAGCTTAGTTGACAGGGGCACAGATACGCAGTATTTT. Combining the CDR3 with reference TRBV7-9 and TRBJ2-3 gives the whole variable domain DTGVSQNPRHKITKRGQNVTFRCDPISEHNRLYWYRQTLGQGPEFLTYFQNEAQLEKSRLLSDRFSAERPKGSFSTLEIQRTEQGDSAMYLCASSLVDRGTDTQYFGPGTRLTVL.

The rearrangement joins TRBV19 to TRBJ1-1; no definite D call. The CDR3 totals 13 residues. V was clipped by 7 bases and J by 1 base, with 10 bases between them. Germline CDR1 is LNHDA and CDR2 is SQIVND (reference sequence). The CDR3, as DNA: TGTGCCAGTAAGACGACACGGAACACTGAAGCTTTCTTT. As protein: CASKTTRNTEAFF.

The chain uses TRBV10-2 and TRBJ2-5; D remains ambiguous. The CDR3 loop spans 14 amino acids. V was clipped by 2 bases and J by 9 bases, with 16 bases between them. Germline V gene sequence: CDR1 WSHSY, CDR2 SAAADI. This CDR3 is CASSEDASVSAQYF. CDR3 DNA sequence: TGCGCCAGCAGTGAGGACGCCTCTGTCAGCGCCCAGTACTTC.

The chain joins TRBV7-2 to TRBJ2-3; the match to TRBD2 covers 12 bases. The germline V gene encodes CDR1 SGHTA and CDR2 FQGNSA. CDR3 length: 16 residues. With 5 bases clipped from V and 4 bases from J, the junction kept 7 bases outside the gene matches. CDR3 in amino acids: CASSLMASGRADTQYF. The DNA of the CDR3 is TGTGCCAGCAGCCTTATGGCTAGCGGGAGGGCAGATACGCAGTATTTT.

The chain has TRBV27 and TRBJ2-5, with D perhaps TRBD1 (5 bases). Trimming removed 6 bases from V and 4 bases from J, with 15 bases in between. CDR3 length: 14 residues. Germline lookup yields CDR1 MNHEY and CDR2 SMNVEV (reference sequence). The CDR3 nucleotides are TGTGCCAGCAGCCAAAGGGGTTTAAGAGAGACCCAGTACTTC. It encodes CASSQRGLRETQYF.

A few counts support this clone. This rearrangement joins TRBV7-9 to TRBJ1-2, with D possibly matching TRBD1 (5 bases). The CDR3 is 13 residues long. Trimming removed 9 bases from V and 3 bases from J, with 14 bases in between. Germline lookup yields CDR1 SEHNR and CDR2 FQNEAQ (reference sequence). For the CDR3, the DNA is TGTGCCAGTACGGGGGGTAGCGACTATGGCTACACCTTC. It specifies CASTGGSDYGYTF.

The gene calls are TRBV7-2 and TRBJ1-5; D may be TRBD1 (6 bases). Trimming removed 1 base at V and 2 bases at J, with 9 bases between. The CDR3 runs 15 residues. In germline, CDR1 is SGHTA, CDR2 FQGNSA. In DNA, the CDR3 is TGTGCCAGCAGCTTAGACAGGGCGGGCAATCAGCCCCAGCATTTT. It encodes CASSLDRAGNQPQHF.

The chain has TRBV4-1 and TRBJ2-1; 10 bases line up with TRBD2. There are 15 residues in the CDR3. Trimming at V came to 1 base and at J to 3 bases, leaving 0 bases not matched to a gene. Germline V lookup: CDR1 MGHRA, CDR2 YSYEKL. The CDR3 sequence: CASSQGTSGYNEQFF. The CDR3 nucleotides read TGCGCCAGCAGCCAAGGGACTAGCGGCTACAATGAGCAGTTCTTC.

The V gene is TRBV6-6, the J gene TRBJ1-1; maybe TRBD1 (6 bases). The length of the CDR3 is 13 residues. Looked up from germline, CDR1 is MNHNY and CDR2 is SVGAGI (reference sequence). With 5 bases removed from V and 5 bases from J, the gap between germline ends came to 12 bases. For the CDR3, the DNA is TGTGCCAGCAGTAGGGGGAAAGGAACTGAAGCTTTCTTT. Translation: CASSRGKGTEAFF.

This chain links TRBV14 with TRBJ1-1, with TRBD1 as a possible D gene (5 bases). Trimming pared 0 bases from V and 2 bases from J, leaving 13 bases between. The germline V gene has CDR1 SGHDN and CDR2 FVKESK. The CDR3 is 16 residues long. The CDR3 DNA sequence: TGTGCCAGCAGCCAAGATCTAGGCAGGGTTAACACTGAAGCTTTCTTT. This encodes CASSQDLGRVNTEAFF. The whole variable domain, filled in from reference TRBV14 and TRBJ1-1, reads EAGVTQFPSHSVIEKGQTVTLRCDPISGHDNLYWYRRVMGKEIKFLLHFVKESKQDESGMPNNRFLAERTGGTYSTLKVQPAELEDSGVYFCASSQDLGRVNTEAFFGQGTRLTVV.

This clone was observed a handful of times. The chain carries TRBV7-2 and TRBJ2-1, with D perhaps matching TRBD1 (5 bases). The CDR3 consists of 15 residues. Germline V gene lookup returns CDR1 SGHTA and CDR2 FQGNSA. Trimming took 1 base from V and 4 from J, leaving 11 bases between them. CDR3 sequence: CASSLVSTGYNEQFF. CDR3 sequence (DNA): TGTGCCAGCAGCTTAGTATCTACAGGTTACAATGAGCAGTTCTTC.

This clone was counted between two and nine times. The gene calls are TRBV7-9 and TRBJ2-1; TRBD2 matches at 13 bases. Germline V CDR1 and CDR2: SEHNR, FQNEAQ (reference sequence). The CDR3 has 15 residues. V gave up 5 bases and J gave up 8 bases; unmatched junction bases: 6. In DNA, the CDR3 is TGTGCCAGCAGCCGGACTAGCGGGAGTGTGTATGAGCAGTTCTTC. Translating gives CASSRTSGSVYEQFF. Looking up the rest from reference TRBV7-9 and TRBJ2-1 gives the full variable domain: DTGVSQNPRHKITKRGQNVTFRCDPISEHNRLYWYRQTLGQGPEFLTYFQNEAQLEKSRLLSDRFSAERPKGSFSTLEIQRTEQGDSAMYLCASSRTSGSVYEQFFGPGTRLTVL.

The chain employs TRBV5-8 and TRBJ1-1; D remains unclear. Germline V gene sequence: CDR1 SGHTS, CDR2 YDEGEE. The V gene lost 2 bases and the J gene lost 4 bases, with 15 bases spanning the gap. The CDR3 length is 15 residues. CDR3 sequence (DNA): TGTGCCAGCAGCTTTGTCGAGGGTCGAGGCACTGAAGCTTTCTTT. Translating it yields CASSFVEGRGTEAFF.